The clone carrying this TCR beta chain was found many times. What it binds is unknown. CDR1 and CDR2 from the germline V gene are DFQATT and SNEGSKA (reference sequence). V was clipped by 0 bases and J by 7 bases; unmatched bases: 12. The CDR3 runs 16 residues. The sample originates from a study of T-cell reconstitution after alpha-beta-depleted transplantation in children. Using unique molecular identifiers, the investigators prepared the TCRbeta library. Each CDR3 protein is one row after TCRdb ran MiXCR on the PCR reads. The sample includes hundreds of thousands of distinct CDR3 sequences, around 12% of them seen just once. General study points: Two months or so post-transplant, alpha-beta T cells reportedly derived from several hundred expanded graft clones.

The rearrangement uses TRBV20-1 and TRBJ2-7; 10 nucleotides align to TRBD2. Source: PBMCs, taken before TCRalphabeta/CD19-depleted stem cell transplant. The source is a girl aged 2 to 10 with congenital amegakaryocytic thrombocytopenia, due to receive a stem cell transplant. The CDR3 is CSARDTLRLAGVEQYF. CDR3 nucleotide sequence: TGCAGTGCTAGAGACACCTTAAGGCTAGCGGGAGTTGAGCAGTACTTC.